One and the same sample provided the 32 T cell receptor beta chains below, sequenced in a study of blood T cell repertoires in COVID-19. The data were produced by immunoSEQ multiplex PCR, yet TCRdb's version contains in-frame clones alone and is incomplete. This sample has about 140,000 clones, with 84% found just once. The sequenced sample was peripheral blood. Receptor source: a woman of 80 years or more in a cohort sampled during active or convalescent COVID-19.

This chain links TRBV5-1 with TRBJ2-1; 9 bases line up with TRBD2. CDR1 and CDR2 (germline): SGHRS, YFSETQ. Losses at the gene ends were 0 bases for V and 9 bases for J; bases not matched to a gene: 7. The CDR3 runs 15 residues. The chain's CDR3 is CASSLDGLASVEQFF. DNA for the CDR3: TGCGCCAGCAGCTTGGATGGACTAGCGTCGGTTGAGCAGTTCTTC.

The chain couples TRBV7-2 to TRBJ1-6; 7 bases align to TRBD1. The CDR3 runs to 16 residues. V was clipped by 5 bases and J by 7 bases; unmatched bases: 11. CDR1 SGHTA and CDR2 FQGNSA come from the germline V gene. CDR3 region: CASSAAGTEFNSPLHF. The DNA of the CDR3 is TGTGCCAGCAGCGCTGCCGGGACAGAGTTCAATTCACCCCTCCACTTT.

The genes are TRBV24-1 and TRBJ2-6; D gene uncertain. The CDR3 runs to 16 residues. V shed 2 bases and J shed 0 bases, with 7 bases lying between them. Germline V CDR1 and CDR2: KGHDR, SFDVKD. CDR3 coding DNA: TGTGCCACCAGTGATTCCCTAAGCTCTGGGGCCAACGTCCTGACTTTC. Translated, it gives CATSDSLSSGANVLTF.

J is TRBJ1-4 and V is TRBV5-1, with D perhaps TRBD1 (6 bases). Trimming cost V 4 bases and J 8 bases, with 18 bases left between them. The CDR3 consists of 15 residues. Germline CDR1 reads SGHRS; CDR2 reads YFSETQ. The CDR3 bases are TGCGCCAGCAGCCAGATGACAGGCGTAGGGGAAAAACTGTTTTTT. As protein: CASSQMTGVGEKLFF.

This chain connects TRBV6-6 to TRBJ2-1; 13 positions match TRBD2. Germline V gene data show CDR1 as MNHNY and CDR2 as SVGAGI (reference sequence). The length of the CDR3 is 17 residues. After removal of 5 bases from V and 0 bases from J, the junction contained 4 bases not matched to a gene. This CDR3 is CASSPRLAGGSYNEQFF. CDR3 sequence (DNA): TGTGCCAGCAGTCCACGACTAGCGGGGGGCTCCTACAATGAGCAGTTCTTC.

The chain uses TRBV5-4 and TRBJ2-2; TRBD1 aligns across 7 bases. The CDR3 is 16 residues long. Trimming took 4 bases from V and 0 from J; bases not matched to a gene: 6. Germline V gene sequence: CDR1 SGHNT, CDR2 YYREEE (reference sequence). Here the CDR3 reads CASSPPGQPNTGELFF. Here the CDR3 DNA reads TGTGCCAGCAGCCCCCCGGGACAGCCGAACACCGGGGAGCTGTTTTTT.

The chain combines TRBV7-2 with TRBJ1-3, with D possibly being TRBD1 (5 bases). CDR3 length: 14 amino acids. Trimming removed 0 bases from V and 4 bases from J, with 7 bases in between. Germline CDR1 reads SGHTA; CDR2 reads FQGNSA. The DNA for the CDR3 is TGTGCCAGCAGCTTAGCAGGGGTAGGAAACACCATATATTTT. Residues: CASSLAGVGNTIYF.

This chain uses TRBV5-8 with TRBJ2-3; D may be TRBD1 (8 bases). CDR3 size: 15 residues. Germline CDR1 is SGHTS and CDR2 is YDEGEE. Deletions cut 4 bases from V and 3 bases from J, with 15 bases between. The CDR3 loop is CASSRTGRETDTQYF. The CDR3 DNA reads as TGTGCCAGCAGCCGGACAGGGAGGGAGACAGATACGCAGTATTTT.

This sequence joins TRBV18 and TRBJ1-2; the D is unclear. V gave up 2 bases and J gave up 6 bases, with 13 bases separating them. In germline, CDR1 is KGHSH, CDR2 LQKENI. This CDR3 contains 14 residues. DNA for the CDR3: TGTGCCAGCTCACCAAGCGCCGGGGTCAATGGCTACACCTTC. It yields the protein CASSPSAGVNGYTF.

On this clone: One end of the junction is discordant with germline, which a read error may explain. V and J are TRBV27 and TRBJ1-1; a possible D gene is TRBD1 (6 bases). There are 14 residues in the CDR3. Germline CDR1 reads MNHEY; CDR2 reads SMNVEV (reference sequence). CDR3 protein: CASGFHRDHTEAFF. In nucleotides, the CDR3 is TGTGCCAGCGGTTTTCACAGGGACCACACTGAAGCTTTCTTT.

This clone was observed once. The V call is TRBV7-3, the J call TRBJ2-2; maybe TRBD1 (6 bases). CDR3 size: 15 residues. CDR1 is SGHTA, CDR2 FQGTGA, per germline. Trimming left V 4 bases short and J 4 bases short, with 13 bases between. Written as DNA, the CDR3 is TGTGCCAGCAGCTCCCAGGGGATGGGCACCGGGGAGCTGTTTTTT. The encoded protein is CASSSQGMGTGELFF.

The chain carries TRBV9 and TRBJ2-1, with TRBD2 matching over 10 bases. V was pared by 2 bases and J by 0 bases, with 5 bases of the junction left unmatched. CDR1 and CDR2 (germline): SGDLS, YYNGEE. This CDR3 comprises 17 residues. As DNA, the CDR3 is TGTGCCAGCAGCGTTACTAGCGGGGTTTCCTCCTACAATGAGCAGTTCTTC. Translating it yields CASSVTSGVSSYNEQFF.

The chain couples TRBV4-3 to TRBJ1-1, with D unclear. Germline CDR1 reads LGHNA; CDR2 reads YSLEER. The CDR3 runs 13 residues. V was cut by 3 bases and J by 5 bases, with 10 bases left in between. CDR3 sequence (DNA): TGCGCCAGCAGCCAGGAGGCGGAAACTGAAGCTTTCTTT. It codes for CASSQEAETEAFF.

V gene TRBV18 combines with J gene TRBJ1-1; D is possibly TRBD1 (5 bases). CDR3 length: 14 amino acids. The V end lost 1 base, the J end lost 7 bases, and 13 bases lay between the germline ends. Germline loops: CDR1 KGHSH, CDR2 LQKENI. The CDR3 reads CASSPRGLLLEAFF. CDR3 nucleotide sequence: TGTGCCAGCTCACCACGGGGCTTACTTCTTGAAGCTTTCTTT.

This chain links TRBV5-4 with TRBJ1-2; D remains unclear. With 4 bases removed from V and 6 bases from J, the gap between germline ends came to 13 bases. The CDR3 runs to 13 residues. Germline CDR1 SGHNT, CDR2 YYREEE (reference sequence). CDR3 sequence: CASSVGRVHGYTF. The CDR3 nucleotides are TGTGCCAGCAGCGTCGGGAGGGTACATGGCTACACCTTC.

This chain uses TRBV11-2 with TRBJ2-5, with 11 bases that match TRBD2. V was pared by 5 bases and J by 2 bases, with 10 bases of the junction left unmatched. The CDR3 is made up of 17 amino acids. CDR1 SGHAT and CDR2 FQNNGV come from the germline V gene. The DNA for the CDR3 is TGTGCCAGCAGCCCAGGGGGAGCTAGCGGGGGGCAAGAGACCCAGTACTTC. It encodes CASSPGGASGGQETQYF.

The chain carries TRBV7-8 and TRBJ1-1; D remains unclear. This CDR3 comprises 15 residues. V was trimmed by 5 bases and J by 0 bases, leaving 13 bases between them. From germline, CDR1 is SGHVS and CDR2 FQNEAQ. This chain's CDR3 is CASSRRGAMNTEAFF. Here the CDR3 DNA reads TGTGCCAGCAGCCGCCGGGGAGCTATGAACACTGAAGCTTTCTTT.

V usage is TRBV5-5 and J usage is TRBJ2-2, with D possibly being TRBD2 (7 bases). The CDR3 sequence is 16 residues long. Trimming took off 0 bases at V and 4 bases at J, with 13 bases between the two ends. The germline V gene has CDR1 SGHKS and CDR2 YYEKEE (reference sequence). The CDR3 protein is CASSLDPGGSTGELFF. As DNA, the CDR3 is TGTGCCAGCAGCTTGGACCCGGGGGGCTCCACCGGGGAGCTGTTTTTT.

V gene TRBV19 combines with J gene TRBJ2-1, with 11 nucleotides matching TRBD2. With 8 bases clipped from V and 1 base from J, the junction kept 4 bases outside the gene matches. The CDR3 runs to 15 residues. Germline V gives CDR1 LNHDA, CDR2 SQIVND (reference sequence). CDR3 region: CASRTSGQSYNEQFF. In nucleotides, the CDR3 is TGTGCCAGTCGGACTAGCGGGCAATCCTACAATGAGCAGTTCTTC.

The chain combines TRBV2 with TRBJ2-1, with 8 nucleotides matching TRBD1. With V trimmed by 8 bases and J by 5 bases, 5 bases remained unmatched. Germline CDR1 SNHLY, CDR2 FYNNEI. This CDR3 spans 13 amino acids. The CDR3 region has the DNA TGTGCCAGCGACAGGGGCGGAAACAATGAGCAGTTCTTC. It encodes CASDRGGNNEQFF.

This clone was seen a handful of times. The genes are TRBV7-8 and TRBJ1-1; no clear D. CDR1 is SGHVS, CDR2 FQNEAQ, per germline. The CDR3 runs 13 residues. Trimming left V 3 bases short and J 5 bases short, with 10 bases between. CDR3 sequence: CASSFTGRTEAFF. The CDR3 DNA reads as TGTGCCAGCAGCTTCACGGGGAGGACTGAAGCTTTCTTT.

There are a few counts of this clone. The chain employs TRBV6-6 and TRBJ1-3, with TRBD1 as a possible D gene (6 bases). Germline V gives CDR1 MNHNY, CDR2 SVGAGI (reference sequence). Trimming shortened V by 5 bases and J by 4 bases, and 12 bases separated the two germline ends. The CDR3 length is 14 residues. The CDR3, as DNA: TGTGCCAGCAGTCTACAGGGCGCGGGAAACACCATATATTTT. This gives the protein CASSLQGAGNTIYF.

The chain carries TRBV7-9 and TRBJ1-4; TRBD1 might be the D (6 bases). From germline, CDR1 is SEHNR and CDR2 FQNEAQ (reference sequence). Trimming took off 1 base at V and 8 bases at J, with 14 bases between the two ends. CDR3 length: 15 residues. The CDR3: CASSLGAGAREKLFF. The CDR3 DNA follows: TGTGCCAGCAGCTTAGGGGCAGGGGCAAGGGAAAAACTGTTTTTT.

The genes are TRBV27 and TRBJ1-5; 7 nucleotides agree with TRBD1. From germline, CDR1 is MNHEY and CDR2 SMNVEV (reference sequence). This CDR3 has 13 amino acids. V shed 5 bases, J shed 7 bases, and the junction held 5 bases outside the gene matches. CDR3 DNA: TGTGCCAGCAGTAGAGACAGGGCCCAGCCCCAGCATTTT. Protein product: CASSRDRAQPQHF.

The genes are TRBV5-1 and TRBJ1-1; 7 bases fit TRBD1. Germline trimming cut 0 bases from V and 11 bases from J; bases unmatched to any gene: 13. The CDR3 consists of 15 residues. Germline V gene data show CDR1 as SGHRS and CDR2 as YFSETQ. The CDR3 reads CASSLAIGGVRTAFF. DNA for the CDR3: TGCGCCAGCAGCTTGGCGATAGGGGGCGTAAGGACTGCTTTCTTT.

CDR3 DNA: TGTGCCACCGCAAGCCGACAGGGGAGAGACGAGCAGTACGTC. Translating gives CATASRQGRDEQYV. V and J are TRBV3-1 (or the pseudogene TRBV3-2) and TRBJ2-7; 8 positions match TRBD1. CDR3 size: 14 residues. Germline assignment: CDR1 LGHDT and CDR2 YNNKEL (reference sequence). After removal of 10 bases from V and 5 bases from J, the junction contained 13 bases not matched to a gene.

This clone showed up just a few times. This chain uses TRBV6-2 or TRBV6-3 with TRBJ1-4; 8 bases are shared with TRBD1. The CDR3 runs to 15 residues. In germline, CDR1 is MNHEY, CDR2 SVGEGT. V lost 2 bases, J lost 4 bases, and 3 bases stayed unmatched. The CDR3 nucleotides read TGTGCCAGCAGTTACCCGGGACAGGATAATGAAAAACTGTTTTTT. Encoded protein: CASSYPGQDNEKLFF.

The chain is built from TRBV5-6 and TRBJ2-3, with D possibly TRBD2 on 6 matching bases. From germline, CDR1 is SGHDT and CDR2 YYEEEE. V lost 3 bases, J lost 2 bases, and 13 bases lay in between. The CDR3 loop spans 15 amino acids. The DNA for the CDR3 is TGTGCCAGCAGCTCGACGACTAGAAACACAGATACGCAGTATTTT. Amino acid sequence: CASSSTTRNTDTQYF. Looking up the rest from reference TRBV5-6 and TRBJ2-3 gives the full variable domain: DAGVTQSPTHLIKTRGQQVTLRCSPKSGHDTVSWYQQALGQGPQFIFQYYEEEERQRGNFPDRFSGHQFPNYSSELNVNALLLGDSALYLCASSSTTRNTDTQYFGPGTRLTVL.

The chain is built from TRBV27 and TRBJ1-4; TRBD1 matches at 12 bases. Germline CDR1 and CDR2: MNHEY and SMNVEV (reference sequence). V lost 8 bases and J lost 3; bases outside the gene matches: 4. The CDR3 loop spans 15 amino acids. In DNA form, the CDR3 reads TGTGCCAGCGGGGACAGGGGGCTGGCTAATGAAAAACTGTTTTTT. This codes for CASGDRGLANEKLFF.

This chain joins TRBV12-5 and TRBJ2-5; D is perhaps TRBD1 (8 bases). Germline assignment: CDR1 LGHNT and CDR2 FRNRAP. V was shortened by 3 bases and J by 2 bases, with 13 bases between the two germline ends. CDR3 length equals 15 residues. The CDR3 nucleotides read TGTGCTAGTGGTTTAGGACAGGGAGGGCAAGAGACCCAGTACTTC. Translating gives CASGLGQGGQETQYF.

The gene calls are TRBV3-1 (or the pseudogene TRBV3-2) and TRBJ2-5; 10 nucleotides agree with TRBD1. The V segment lost 7 bases and the J segment 4 bases; nucleotides outside the gene matches: 12. CDR1 and CDR2 (germline): LGHDT, YNNKEL (reference sequence). This CDR3 is built from 16 residues. The CDR3 DNA sequence: TGTGCCAGCACCCTTCAAGGTGGACAGGGGGTAGAGACCCAGTACTTC. This encodes CASTLQGGQGVETQYF.

J is TRBJ2-5 and V is TRBV24-1; 7 bases match TRBD1. This CDR3 has 16 residues. Germline CDR1 reads KGHDR; CDR2 reads SFDVKD. V gave up 3 bases and J gave up 3 bases; unmatched junction bases: 9. CDR3 bases: TGTGCCACCAGTGATCCATCTACAGGGGTGGAAGAGACCCAGTACTTC. This encodes CATSDPSTGVEETQYF.